The 23 T cell receptor beta chains given below trace back to one sample, sequenced in a study of blood T cell repertoires in COVID-19. TCRdb keeps only in-frame clones here, not all; method: immunoSEQ multiplex PCR. The sample lists about 380,000 clones; 81% were seen once. The specimen sequenced was peripheral blood. The receptors derive from a human donor with acute or convalescent COVID-19. The donor label of this sample is uncertain.

The chain uses TRBV9 and TRBJ1-4, with D maybe TRBD1 (5 bases). This CDR3 is 14 amino acids long. Germline V CDR1 and CDR2: SGDLS, YYNGEE. V gave up 4 bases and J gave up 4 bases, with 11 bases separating them. The CDR3 region has the DNA TGTGCCAGCAGCCCCGGGACTTTTAATGAAAAACTGTTTTTT. This sequence encodes CASSPGTFNEKLFF.

The chain combines TRBV5-6 with TRBJ2-3; D gene uncertain. This CDR3 region has 15 residues. Trimming left V 6 bases short and J 1 base short, with 15 bases between. Looked up from germline, CDR1 is SGHDT and CDR2 is YYEEEE. The CDR3 nucleotides are TGTGCCAGCACCACGCGGCGGTCCCGCACAGATACGCAGTATTTT. This encodes CASTTRRSRTDTQYF. The complete variable domain, with remaining parts taken from reference TRBV5-6 and TRBJ2-3, reads DAGVTQSPTHLIKTRGQQVTLRCSPKSGHDTVSWYQQALGQGPQFIFQYYEEEERQRGNFPDRFSGHQFPNYSSELNVNALLLGDSALYLCASTTRRSRTDTQYFGPGTRLTVL.

The V gene is TRBV30, the J gene TRBJ1-2, with TRBD1 as a possible D gene (5 bases). V was shortened by 2 bases and J by 8 bases, with 15 bases between the two germline ends. Germline-derived CDR1 and CDR2 are GTSNPN and SVGIG (reference sequence). This CDR3 has 13 residues. In DNA, the CDR3 is TGTGCCTGGAGTCGGGTGGGGCAGGAAGGCTACACCTTC. Its protein product is CAWSRVGQEGYTF. The full variable domain, completed using reference TRBV30 and TRBJ1-2, is SQTIHQWPATLVQPVGSPLSLECTVEGTSNPNLYWYRQAAGRGLQLLFYSVGIGQISSEVPQNLSASRPQDRQFILSSKKLLLSDSGFYLCAWSRVGQEGYTFGSGTRLTVV.

The chain employs TRBV6-1 and TRBJ1-4; D might be TRBD1 (6 bases). CDR1 and CDR2 from the germline V gene are MNHNS and SASEGT. V lost 4 bases, J lost 4 bases, and 16 bases lay in between. The CDR3 runs 16 residues. CDR3 protein: CASSVLAGQNNEKLFF. DNA for the CDR3: TGTGCCAGCAGTGTTCTAGCCGGACAGAATAATGAAAAACTGTTTTTT.

V usage is TRBV2 and J usage is TRBJ2-7; 7 nucleotides agree with TRBD1. Per the germline V gene, CDR1 is SNHLY and CDR2 is FYNNEI. The V and J ends lost 5 bases and 5 bases, in that order; junction bases with no gene match: 12. The length of the CDR3 is 15 residues. CDR3 bases: TGTGCCAGCAGTCAGGACAGGTCGAAGGCCCACGAGCAGTACTTC. Translation gives CASSQDRSKAHEQYF.

CDR3 nucleotides: TGTGCCAGCAGCACCGGGACAGGTGAAGCTTTCTTT. Translated: CASSTGTGEAFF. The V gene is TRBV11-3, the J gene TRBJ1-1, with 8 bases fitting TRBD1. In germline, CDR1 is SGHNT, CDR2 YENEEA. With 5 bases clipped from V and 7 bases from J, the junction kept 3 bases outside the gene matches. The CDR3 has 12 residues.

Notes on this clone: A read error may account for a junction end that differs from germline. This chain connects TRBV6-4 to TRBJ1-2, with 9 bases that match TRBD1. This CDR3 region has 13 residues. The germline V gene has CDR1 MRHNA and CDR2 SNTAGT. The CDR3 reads CASARGTGYGYTF. In DNA form, the CDR3 reads TGTGCCAGCGCTCGCGGGACAGGGTATGGTTACACCTTC.

In regard to this clone: A single base separates this from a much larger clone, so it may be a read error. In the same sample, other DNA sequences code for this CDR3. The chain combines TRBV14 with TRBJ1-1; the D is unclear. The V gene lost 4 bases and the J gene lost 1 base, with 7 bases spanning the gap. Germline-derived CDR1 and CDR2 are SGHDN and FVKESK. There are 13 residues in the CDR3. Here the CDR3 DNA reads TGTGCCAGCAGCCTATACGGGAACACTGAAGCTTTCTTT. Amino acids: CASSLYGNTEAFF.

The chain uses TRBV30 and TRBJ1-6; D may be TRBD1 (6 bases). Germline CDR1 and CDR2: GTSNPN and SVGIG (reference sequence). The V gene lost 3 bases and the J gene lost 7 bases, with 16 bases spanning the gap. The length of the CDR3 is 15 residues. For the CDR3, the DNA is TGTGCCTGGAGGCTCCCAGGGGCTAGAAATTCACCCCTCCACTTT. Translated, it gives CAWRLPGARNSPLHF. Using reference TRBV30 and TRBJ1-6 for the parts outside the CDR3, the full variable domain is SQTIHQWPATLVQPVGSPLSLECTVEGTSNPNLYWYRQAAGRGLQLLFYSVGIGQISSEVPQNLSASRPQDRQFILSSKKLLLSDSGFYLCAWRLPGARNSPLHFGNGTRLTVT.

This clone came up a few times. J is TRBJ1-3 and V is TRBV7-9; D is possibly TRBD1 (5 bases). Deletions cut 5 bases from V and 6 bases from J, with 11 bases between. Germline V gives CDR1 SEHNR, CDR2 FQNEAQ (reference sequence). This CDR3 contains 13 residues. CDR3 nucleotides: TGTGCCAGCAGCCTCTGGGGGGAAAACACCATATATTTT. Translation: CASSLWGENTIYF.

This chain connects TRBV7-2 to TRBJ1-6; 8 bases align to TRBD1. The CDR3 sequence is 14 residues long. Germline trimming cut 5 bases from V and 13 bases from J; bases unmatched to any gene: 10. CDR1 and CDR2 from the germline V gene are SGHTA and FQGNSA. The CDR3 here is CASSDRTGTGPLHF. The CDR3 coding sequence is TGTGCCAGCAGCGATAGGACAGGGACGGGGCCCCTCCACTTT.

The V and J genes are TRBV7-9 and TRBJ2-6; 9 bases are a match to TRBD1. CDR1 and CDR2 (germline): SEHNR, FQNEAQ (reference sequence). The CDR3 consists of 15 residues. V trimming: 5 bases; J trimming: 10 bases; junction bases outside the gene matches: 9. The CDR3 region is CASSHTGGDLNVLTF. In DNA, the CDR3 is TGTGCCAGCAGCCATACAGGGGGCGATCTGAACGTCCTGACTTTC. The variable domain in full, completed from reference TRBV7-9 and TRBJ2-6, reads DTGVSQNPRHKITKRGQNVTFRCDPISEHNRLYWYRQTLGQGPEFLTYFQNEAQLEKSRLLSDRFSAERPKGSFSTLEIQRTEQGDSAMYLCASSHTGGDLNVLTFGAGSRLTVL.

The chain combines TRBV12-3 or TRBV12-4 with TRBJ1-2, with D possibly being TRBD1 (5 bases). The CDR3 covers 13 residues. V was trimmed by 5 bases and J by 7 bases, leaving 14 bases between them. The CDR3 loop reads CASSEGSSGGYTF. The CDR3 DNA reads as TGTGCCAGCAGTGAGGGGAGTAGCGGTGGCTACACCTTC.

V gene TRBV15 combines with J gene TRBJ2-2; D may be TRBD2 (6 bases). CDR1 LNHNV and CDR2 YYDKDF come from the germline V gene (reference sequence). V was cut by 10 bases and J by 8 bases, with 23 bases left in between. The CDR3 is 15 residues long. The CDR3 loop is CASEVGDRGFGELFF. The CDR3 DNA reads as TGTGCCAGCGAAGTTGGGGACCGGGGGTTTGGGGAGCTGTTTTTT.

The chain's CDR3 is CASSPHNYGYTF. CDR3 DNA: TGTGCCAGCAGTCCCCATAACTATGGCTACACCTTC. The V call is TRBV28, the J call TRBJ1-2; D gene uncertain. Trimming shortened V by 5 bases and J by 1 base, and 5 bases separated the two germline ends. The CDR3 runs 12 residues. The germline V gene has CDR1 MDHEN and CDR2 SYDVKM.

This chain connects TRBV18 to TRBJ1-1; D uncertain. Trimming took off 4 bases at V and 3 bases at J, with 12 bases between the two ends. This CDR3 has 14 amino acids. Germline V CDR1 and CDR2: KGHSH, LQKENI. In nucleotides, the CDR3 is TGTGCCAGCTCACTGATGGGTGCGGACACTGAAGCTTTCTTT. It encodes CASSLMGADTEAFF.

The chain recombines TRBV18 with TRBJ2-2, with D maybe TRBD1 (6 bases). Germline V gives CDR1 KGHSH, CDR2 LQKENI. Trimming took 4 bases from V and 4 from J, leaving 19 bases between them. The CDR3 spans 17 residues. For the CDR3, the DNA is TGTGCCAGCTCACAAGGGGGTTCCGTGCGATCCACCGGGGAGCTGTTTTTT. This codes for CASSQGGSVRSTGELFF.

V and J are TRBV5-6 and TRBJ1-5; 7 bases map to TRBD1. The CDR3 spans 15 residues. The junction had 7 bases not matched to a gene; V was cut back by 2 bases and J by 5 bases. Germline values: CDR1 SGHDT, CDR2 YYEEEE. The CDR3 nucleotides are TGTGCCAGCAGCTTTCAACAGGGGCGGTATCAGCCCCAGCATTTT. Protein product: CASSFQQGRYQPQHF. Drawing the rest from reference TRBV5-6 and TRBJ1-5, the complete variable domain is DAGVTQSPTHLIKTRGQQVTLRCSPKSGHDTVSWYQQALGQGPQFIFQYYEEEERQRGNFPDRFSGHQFPNYSSELNVNALLLGDSALYLCASSFQQGRYQPQHFGDGTRLSIL.

This chain uses TRBV11-2 with TRBJ2-3; D gene unclear. V was trimmed by 5 bases and J by 6 bases, leaving 18 bases between them. This CDR3 comprises 15 residues. Germline CDR1 is SGHAT and CDR2 is FQNNGV. Here the CDR3 reads CASSPQAFSGDTQYF. Written as DNA, the CDR3 is TGTGCCAGCAGCCCCCAGGCATTCAGTGGGGATACGCAGTATTTT.

J is TRBJ2-5 and V is TRBV6-5, with D tentatively TRBD1 (5 bases). Trimming took 2 bases from V and 2 from J, leaving 15 bases between them. The germline CDR1 and CDR2 sequences are MNHEY and SVGAGI. This CDR3 is 16 amino acids long. CDR3 loop: CASSYRKTARQETQYF. As DNA, the CDR3 is TGTGCCAGCAGTTACCGTAAGACAGCTAGGCAAGAGACCCAGTACTTC.

The rearrangement joins TRBV10-2 to TRBJ1-5; D unresolved. The CDR3 totals 14 residues. V lost 3 bases to trimming and J lost 3 bases, with 9 bases between them. CDR1 and CDR2 (germline): WSHSY, SAAADI. The CDR3 nucleotides read TGCGCCAGCAGTGATGGGAGGGACAATCAGCCCCAGCATTTT. Its protein is CASSDGRDNQPQHF.

The chain links TRBV27 to TRBJ1-5; 9 bases map to TRBD1. V lost 5 bases to trimming and J lost 2 bases; unmatched junction nucleotides: 16. The length of the CDR3 is 19 residues. The germline gives CDR1 MNHEY, CDR2 SMNVEV (reference sequence). The CDR3 reads CASSPHWVGTGLGNQPQHF. The DNA for the CDR3 is TGTGCCAGCAGTCCTCACTGGGTAGGGACAGGGTTAGGCAATCAGCCCCAGCATTTT.

The genes are TRBV29-1 and TRBJ1-1; D possibly corresponds to TRBD1 (5 bases). CDR1 is SQVTM and CDR2 is ANQGSEA in the germline V gene. This CDR3 is 14 amino acids long. Trimming took off 6 bases at V and 2 bases at J, with 16 bases between the two ends. CDR3 coding DNA: TGCAGCGTCACCTTTGACAGTCTCAACACTGAAGCTTTCTTT. It specifies CSVTFDSLNTEAFF.